This T cell receptor (beta chain) derives from a study of blood T cells in healthy people across ages. This clonotype was counted only a few times. Its matching antigen is unknown. Whole-study findings and limits: The study could not conclusively compare naive and antigen-experienced cells, given its unsorted PBMCs.

With a J-beta primer mix and a sample-barcoded 5' primer, a second PCR ran about 7 to 11 cycles. One entry per CDR3 protein, called by TCRdb with MiXCR from the 5' RACE reads. Altogether about 1.4 million distinct CDR3 sequences are present, approximately 59% being singletons, with the ten largest covering about 6.3%. The CDR3 has 12 residues. V lost 5 bases, J lost 10 bases, and 2 bases stayed unmatched. Germline V gene lookup returns CDR1 SEHNR and CDR2 FQNEAQ (reference sequence). Donors were healthy Caucasian individuals from Russia aged about 6 to 100. Approximately 10 milliliters of peripheral blood were drawn from each donor into EDTA-treated tubes.

This chain uses TRBV7-9 with TRBJ2-3, with TRBD1 matching 11 bases. The sequenced material came from blood. This TCR came from a man aged 18 to 29 in good health. The CDR3 DNA reads as TGTGCCAGCAGCCTGGGACAGGGGGCGCAGTATTTT. Its translation is CASSLGQGAQYF. Using reference TRBV7-9 and TRBJ2-3 for the parts outside the CDR3, the full variable domain is DTGVSQNPRHKITKRGQNVTFRCDPISEHNRLYWYRQTLGQGPEFLTYFQNEAQLEKSRLLSDRFSAERPKGSFSTLEIQRTEQGDSAMYLCASSLGQGAQYFGPGTRLTVL.